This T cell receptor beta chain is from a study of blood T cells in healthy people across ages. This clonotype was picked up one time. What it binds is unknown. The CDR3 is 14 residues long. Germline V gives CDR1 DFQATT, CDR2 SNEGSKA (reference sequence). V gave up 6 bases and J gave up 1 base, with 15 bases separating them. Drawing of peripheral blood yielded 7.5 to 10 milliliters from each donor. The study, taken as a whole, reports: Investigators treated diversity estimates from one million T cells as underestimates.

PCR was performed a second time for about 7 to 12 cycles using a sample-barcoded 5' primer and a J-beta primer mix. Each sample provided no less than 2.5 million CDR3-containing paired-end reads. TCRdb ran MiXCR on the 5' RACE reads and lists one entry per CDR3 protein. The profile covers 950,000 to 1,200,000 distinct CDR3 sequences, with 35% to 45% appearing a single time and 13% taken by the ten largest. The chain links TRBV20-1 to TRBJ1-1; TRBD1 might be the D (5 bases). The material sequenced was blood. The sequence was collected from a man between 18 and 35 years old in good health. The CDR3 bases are TGCAGTGCCCCGAGACCCACAGGGAACACTGAAGCTTTCTTT. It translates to CSAPRPTGNTEAFF.